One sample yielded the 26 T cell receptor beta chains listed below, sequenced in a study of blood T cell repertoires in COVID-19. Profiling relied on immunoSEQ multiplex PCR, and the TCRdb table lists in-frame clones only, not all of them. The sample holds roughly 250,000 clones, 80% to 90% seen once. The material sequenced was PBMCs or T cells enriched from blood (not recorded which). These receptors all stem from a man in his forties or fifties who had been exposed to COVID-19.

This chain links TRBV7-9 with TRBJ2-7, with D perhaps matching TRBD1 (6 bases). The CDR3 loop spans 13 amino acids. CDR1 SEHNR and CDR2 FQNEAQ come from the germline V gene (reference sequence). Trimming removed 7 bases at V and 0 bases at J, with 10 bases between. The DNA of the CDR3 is TGTGCCAGCACAAAGGGGGACTCCTACGAGCAGTACGTC. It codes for CASTKGDSYEQYV.

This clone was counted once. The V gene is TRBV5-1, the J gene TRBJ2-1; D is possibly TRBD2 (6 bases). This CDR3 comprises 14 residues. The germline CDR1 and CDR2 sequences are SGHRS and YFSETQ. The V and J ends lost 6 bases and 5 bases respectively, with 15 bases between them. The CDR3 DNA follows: TGCGCCAGCATTAGGGAGCGCGGGGACAATGAGCAGTTCTTC. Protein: CASIRERGDNEQFF.

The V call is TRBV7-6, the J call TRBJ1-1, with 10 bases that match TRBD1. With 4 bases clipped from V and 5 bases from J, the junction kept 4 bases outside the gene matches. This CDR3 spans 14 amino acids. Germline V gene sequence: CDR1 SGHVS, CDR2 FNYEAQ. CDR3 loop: CASSSGQGETEAFF. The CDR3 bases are TGTGCCAGCAGCTCCGGACAGGGGGAAACTGAAGCTTTCTTT.

In DNA, the CDR3 is TGCAGCGGCCTCGGGACAGGTCCCGGGGAGCTGTTTTTT. It codes for CSGLGTGPGELFF. This rearrangement joins TRBV29-1 to TRBJ2-2; 8 bases line up with TRBD1. The CDR3 length is 13 residues. In germline, CDR1 is SQVTM, CDR2 ANQGSEA. The V and J ends lost 7 bases and 6 bases, in that order; junction bases with no gene match: 7.

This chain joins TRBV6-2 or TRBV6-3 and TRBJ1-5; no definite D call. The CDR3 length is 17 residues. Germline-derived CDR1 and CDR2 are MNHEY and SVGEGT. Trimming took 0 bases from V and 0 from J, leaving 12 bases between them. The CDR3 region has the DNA TGTGCCAGCAGTTACTCCGACGGACTCTATAGCAATCAGCCCCAGCATTTT. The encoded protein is CASSYSDGLYSNQPQHF.

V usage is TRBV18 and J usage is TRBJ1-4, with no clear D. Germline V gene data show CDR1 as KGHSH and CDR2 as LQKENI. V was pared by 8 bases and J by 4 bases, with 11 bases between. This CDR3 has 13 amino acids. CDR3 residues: CASLGGDNEKLFF. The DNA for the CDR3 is TGTGCCAGCCTCGGCGGAGATAATGAAAAACTGTTTTTT.

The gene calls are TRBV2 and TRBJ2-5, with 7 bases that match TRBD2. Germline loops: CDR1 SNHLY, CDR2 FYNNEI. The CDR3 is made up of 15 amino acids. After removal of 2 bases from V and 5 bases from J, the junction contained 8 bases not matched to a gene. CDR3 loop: CASSEWGRAGETQYF. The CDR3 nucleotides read TGTGCCAGCAGTGAATGGGGGAGGGCCGGGGAGACCCAGTACTTC.

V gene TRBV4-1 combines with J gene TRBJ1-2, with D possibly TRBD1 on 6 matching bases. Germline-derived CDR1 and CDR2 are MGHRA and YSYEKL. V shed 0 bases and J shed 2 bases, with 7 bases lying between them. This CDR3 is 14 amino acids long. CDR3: CASSQETGNYGYTF. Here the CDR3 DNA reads TGCGCCAGCAGCCAAGAGACAGGCAACTATGGCTACACCTTC.

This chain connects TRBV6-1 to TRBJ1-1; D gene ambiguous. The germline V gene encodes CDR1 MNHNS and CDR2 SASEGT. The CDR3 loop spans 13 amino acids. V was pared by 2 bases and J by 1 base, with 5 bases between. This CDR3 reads CASSEQKNTEAFF. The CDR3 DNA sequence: TGTGCCAGCAGTGAACAGAAGAACACTGAAGCTTTCTTT.

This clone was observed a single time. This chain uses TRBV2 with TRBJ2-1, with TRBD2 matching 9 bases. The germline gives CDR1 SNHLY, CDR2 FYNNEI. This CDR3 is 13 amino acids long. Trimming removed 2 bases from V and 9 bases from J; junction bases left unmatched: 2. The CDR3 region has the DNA TGTGCCAGCAGTGAATCTAGCGGGATTGAGCAGTTCTTC. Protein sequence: CASSESSGIEQFF.

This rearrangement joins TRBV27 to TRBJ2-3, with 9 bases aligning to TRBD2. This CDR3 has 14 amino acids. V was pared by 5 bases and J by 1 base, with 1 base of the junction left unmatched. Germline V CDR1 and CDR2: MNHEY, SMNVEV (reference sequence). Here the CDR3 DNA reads TGTGCCAGCAGTCCTAGCGGGGGCACAGATACGCAGTATTTT. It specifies CASSPSGGTDTQYF.

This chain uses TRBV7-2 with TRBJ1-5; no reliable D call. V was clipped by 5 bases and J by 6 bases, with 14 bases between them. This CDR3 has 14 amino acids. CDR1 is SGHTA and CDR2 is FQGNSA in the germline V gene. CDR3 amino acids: CASSPTHSSQPQHF. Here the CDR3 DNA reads TGTGCCAGCAGCCCCACGCATAGTAGTCAGCCCCAGCATTTT.

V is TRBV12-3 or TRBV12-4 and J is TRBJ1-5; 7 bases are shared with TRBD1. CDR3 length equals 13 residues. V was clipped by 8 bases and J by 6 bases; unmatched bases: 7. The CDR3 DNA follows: TGTGCCAGCGGTGGACAGGTATTTCAGCCCCAGCATTTT. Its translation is CASGGQVFQPQHF.

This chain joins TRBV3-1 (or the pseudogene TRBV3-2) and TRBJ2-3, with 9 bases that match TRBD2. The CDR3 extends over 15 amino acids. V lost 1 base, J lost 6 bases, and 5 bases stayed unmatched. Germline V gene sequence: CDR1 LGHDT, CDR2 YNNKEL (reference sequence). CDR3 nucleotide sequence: TGTGCCAGCAGCCAAGCGACTAGCGGCATGGATACGCAGTATTTT. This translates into CASSQATSGMDTQYF.

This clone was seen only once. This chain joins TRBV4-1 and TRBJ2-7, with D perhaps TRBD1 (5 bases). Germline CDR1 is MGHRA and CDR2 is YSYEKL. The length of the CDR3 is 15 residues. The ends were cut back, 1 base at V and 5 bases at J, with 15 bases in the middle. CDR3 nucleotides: TGCGCCAGCAGCCAAGGGACAACTACAAGAGACGAGCAGTACTTC. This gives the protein CASSQGTTTRDEQYF.

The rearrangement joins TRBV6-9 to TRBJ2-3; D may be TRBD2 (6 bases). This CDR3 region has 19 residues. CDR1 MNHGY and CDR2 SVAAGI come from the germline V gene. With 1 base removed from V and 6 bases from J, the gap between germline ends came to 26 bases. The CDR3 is CASSYWGRILAPLRDTQYF. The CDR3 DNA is TGTGCCAGCAGTTATTGGGGTAGGATCCTAGCGCCCTTACGGGATACGCAGTATTTT.

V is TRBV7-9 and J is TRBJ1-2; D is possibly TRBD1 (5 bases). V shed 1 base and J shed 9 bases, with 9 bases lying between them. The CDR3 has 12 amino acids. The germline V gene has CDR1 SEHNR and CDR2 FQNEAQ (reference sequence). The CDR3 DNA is TGTGCCAGCAGCTTAGTCGGGGGAAGCTACACCTTC. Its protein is CASSLVGGSYTF.

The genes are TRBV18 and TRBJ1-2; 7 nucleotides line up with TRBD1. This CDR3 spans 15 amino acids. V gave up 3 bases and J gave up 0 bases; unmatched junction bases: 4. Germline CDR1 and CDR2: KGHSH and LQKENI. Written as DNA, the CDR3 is TGTGCCAGCTCACCGTCCGGGACAGCTAACTATGGCTACACCTTC. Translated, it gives CASSPSGTANYGYTF.

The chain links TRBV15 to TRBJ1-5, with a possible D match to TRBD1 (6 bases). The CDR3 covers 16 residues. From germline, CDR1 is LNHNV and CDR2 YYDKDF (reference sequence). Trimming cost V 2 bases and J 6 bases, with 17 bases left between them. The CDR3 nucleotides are TGTGCCACCAGCAGATCCGGGACACAAAACAGTCAGCCCCAGCATTTT. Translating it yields CATSRSGTQNSQPQHF.

In nucleotides, the CDR3 is TGTGCCAGCAGCCGACATACAACTAATGAAAAACTGTTTTTT. It specifies CASSRHTTNEKLFF. V is TRBV9 and J is TRBJ1-4; D is unclear. V was cut by 4 bases and J by 0 bases, with 7 bases left in between. Looked up from germline, CDR1 is SGDLS and CDR2 is YYNGEE. This CDR3 region has 14 residues. Full variable domain (rest looked up from reference TRBV9 and TRBJ1-4): DSGVTQTPKHLITATGQRVTLRCSPRSGDLSVYWYQQSLDQGLQFLIQYYNGEERAKGNILERFSAQQFPDLHSELNLSSLELGDSALYFCASSRHTTNEKLFFGSGTQLSVL.

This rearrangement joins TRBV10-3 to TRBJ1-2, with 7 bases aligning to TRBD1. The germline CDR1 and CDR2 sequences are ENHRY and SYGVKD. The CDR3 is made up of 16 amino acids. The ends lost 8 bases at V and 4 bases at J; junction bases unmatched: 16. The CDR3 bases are TGTGCCATCGGGGAATCGCGGACAGGCAGGCCCTATGGCTACACCTTC. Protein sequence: CAIGESRTGRPYGYTF.

The CDR3: CASSLVVGAPTEAFF. The CDR3 region has the DNA TGTGCCAGCAGCTTAGTTGTTGGGGCGCCCACTGAAGCTTTCTTT. This chain links TRBV11-3 with TRBJ1-1; the D gene is possibly TRBD1 (5 bases). Trimming stripped 1 base from V and 4 bases from J, with 13 bases between. The CDR3 is 15 residues long. Germline CDR1 reads SGHNT; CDR2 reads YENEEA.

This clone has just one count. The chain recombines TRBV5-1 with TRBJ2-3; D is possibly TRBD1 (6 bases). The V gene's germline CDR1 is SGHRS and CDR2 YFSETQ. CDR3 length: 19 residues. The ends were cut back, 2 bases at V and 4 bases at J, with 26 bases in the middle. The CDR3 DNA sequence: TGCGCCAGCAGCTTCGGTACCCCGGGGTTCAGGGGATGGGCAGATACGCAGTATTTT. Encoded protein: CASSFGTPGFRGWADTQYF.

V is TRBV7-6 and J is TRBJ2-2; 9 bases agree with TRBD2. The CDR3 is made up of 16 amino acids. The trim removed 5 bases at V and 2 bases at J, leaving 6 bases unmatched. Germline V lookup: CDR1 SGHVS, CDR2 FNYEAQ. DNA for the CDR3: TGTGCCAGCAGCGGTCGACTAGCGGCAAACACCGGGGAGCTGTTTTTT. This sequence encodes CASSGRLAANTGELFF.

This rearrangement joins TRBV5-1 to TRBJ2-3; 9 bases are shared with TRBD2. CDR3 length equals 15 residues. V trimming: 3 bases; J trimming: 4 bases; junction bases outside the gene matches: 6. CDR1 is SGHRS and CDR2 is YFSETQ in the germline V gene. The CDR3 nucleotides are TGCGCCAGCAGCTCAGGACTAGCGTGGGCAGATACGCAGTATTTT. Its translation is CASSSGLAWADTQYF.

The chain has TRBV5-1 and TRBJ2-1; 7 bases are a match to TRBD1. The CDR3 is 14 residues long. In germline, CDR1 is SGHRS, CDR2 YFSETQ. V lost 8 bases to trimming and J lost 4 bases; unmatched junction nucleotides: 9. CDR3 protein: CASQPGQLYNEQFF. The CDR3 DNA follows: TGCGCCAGTCAACCGGGACAGCTATACAATGAGCAGTTCTTC.